The source of this TCR beta chain is a study of shared clonotypes between healthy human individuals. The wider study: Three plates each covered CD4 naive and memory; CD8 naive two, CD8 memory one.

Several immunoSEQ plates received, in even portions, the genomic DNA of each subset. Assay used: immunoSEQ multiplex PCR; TCRdb lists only in-frame clones, some missing. This sample carries about 2.1 million clones, 93% of them seen once, and the ten largest clones take 1.5% to 2%. CD8 cells regarded as naive lacked CD45RO, were positively chosen for CCR7, and omitted terminally differentiated effector memory CD45RA+ cells. The CDR3 covers 16 residues. Per germline, CDR1 MNHNY and CDR2 SVGAGI (reference sequence). The V gene lost 4 bases and the J gene lost 7 bases, with 23 bases spanning the gap. The genes are TRBV6-6 and TRBJ2-7; no reliable D call. The clonotype was recovered from a man aged 18 to 30 in good health. Some clones in this sample may be carry-over from other donors' samples. Sequencing was carried out using naive CD8+ T cells from PBMCs. CDR3 bases: TGTGCCAGCAGTTGGGGTTTGGCCGGTTGGTTCGTAGAGCAGTACTTC. It yields the protein CASSWGLAGWFVEQYF.